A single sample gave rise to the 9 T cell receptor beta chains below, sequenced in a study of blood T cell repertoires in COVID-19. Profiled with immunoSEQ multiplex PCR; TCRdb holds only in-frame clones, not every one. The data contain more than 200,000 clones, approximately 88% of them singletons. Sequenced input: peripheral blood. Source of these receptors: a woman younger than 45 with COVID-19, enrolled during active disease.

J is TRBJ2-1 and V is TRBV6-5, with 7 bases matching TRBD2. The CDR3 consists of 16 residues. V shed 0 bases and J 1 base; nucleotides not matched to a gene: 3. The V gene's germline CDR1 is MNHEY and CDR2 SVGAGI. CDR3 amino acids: CASSYSGLESYNEQFF. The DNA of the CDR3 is TGTGCCAGCAGTTACTCTGGACTAGAATCCTACAATGAGCAGTTCTTC.

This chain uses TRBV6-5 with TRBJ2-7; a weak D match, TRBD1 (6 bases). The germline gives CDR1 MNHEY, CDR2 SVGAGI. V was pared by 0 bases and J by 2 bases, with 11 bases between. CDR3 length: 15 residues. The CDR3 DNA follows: TGTGCCAGCAGTTACTCGTTGACAGGCCCCTACGAGCAGTACTTC. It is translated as CASSYSLTGPYEQYF.

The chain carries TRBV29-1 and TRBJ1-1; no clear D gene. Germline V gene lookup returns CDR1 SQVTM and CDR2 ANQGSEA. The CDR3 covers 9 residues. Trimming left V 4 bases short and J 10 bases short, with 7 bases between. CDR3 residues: CSVALAAFF. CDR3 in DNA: TGCAGCGTTGCCCTGGCAGCTTTCTTT.

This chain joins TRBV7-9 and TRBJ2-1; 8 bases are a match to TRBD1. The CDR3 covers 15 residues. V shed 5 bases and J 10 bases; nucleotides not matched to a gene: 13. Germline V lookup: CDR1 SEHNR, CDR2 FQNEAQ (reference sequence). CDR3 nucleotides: TGTGCCAGCAGCAACCGGGACAGGTACCCCTCCGAGCAGTTCTTC. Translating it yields CASSNRDRYPSEQFF.

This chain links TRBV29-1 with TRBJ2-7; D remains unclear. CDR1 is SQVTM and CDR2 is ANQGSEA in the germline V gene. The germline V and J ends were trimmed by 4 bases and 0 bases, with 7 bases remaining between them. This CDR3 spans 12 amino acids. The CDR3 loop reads CSVGVSSYEQYF. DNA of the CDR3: TGCAGCGTTGGAGTGAGCTCCTACGAGCAGTACTTC.

This CDR3 reads CASSRGGHTTFGGYTF. Written as DNA, the CDR3 is TGTGCCAGCAGCCGAGGGGGACACACCACTTTCGGTGGCTACACCTTC. V is TRBV28 and J is TRBJ1-2; D might be TRBD1 (6 bases). The CDR3 has 16 residues. The V end was cut by 6 bases, the J end by 7 bases, with 24 bases between. Germline CDR1 is MDHEN and CDR2 is SYDVKM.

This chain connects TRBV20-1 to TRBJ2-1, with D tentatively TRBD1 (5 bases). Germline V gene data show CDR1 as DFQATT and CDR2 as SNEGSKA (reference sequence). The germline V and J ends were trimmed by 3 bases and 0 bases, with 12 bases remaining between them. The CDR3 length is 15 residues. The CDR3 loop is CSASSAGISYNEQFF. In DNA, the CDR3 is TGCAGTGCTAGTAGTGCAGGGATCTCCTACAATGAGCAGTTCTTC.

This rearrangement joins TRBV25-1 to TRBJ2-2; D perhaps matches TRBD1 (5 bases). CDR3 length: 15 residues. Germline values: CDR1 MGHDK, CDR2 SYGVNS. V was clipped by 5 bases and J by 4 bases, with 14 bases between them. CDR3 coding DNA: TGTGCCAGCAGTCTGTGGGGCGAGAGCACCGGGGAGCTGTTTTTT. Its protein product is CASSLWGESTGELFF.

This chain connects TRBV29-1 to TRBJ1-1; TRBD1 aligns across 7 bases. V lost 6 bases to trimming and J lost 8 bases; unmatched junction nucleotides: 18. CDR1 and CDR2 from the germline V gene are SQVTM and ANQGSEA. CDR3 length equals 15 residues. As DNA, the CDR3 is TGCAGCGTGCGGGCGAACAGAGGGGGCCTCTCGGAAGCTTTCTTT. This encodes CSVRANRGGLSEAFF.